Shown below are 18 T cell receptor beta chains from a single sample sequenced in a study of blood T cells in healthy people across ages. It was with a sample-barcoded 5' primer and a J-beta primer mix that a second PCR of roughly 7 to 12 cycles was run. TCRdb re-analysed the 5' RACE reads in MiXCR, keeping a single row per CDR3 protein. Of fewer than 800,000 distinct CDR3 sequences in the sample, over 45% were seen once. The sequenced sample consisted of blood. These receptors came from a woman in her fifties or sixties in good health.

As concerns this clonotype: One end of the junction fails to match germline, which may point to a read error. The CDR3 is CASSYDGSGTETRYF. The CDR3 DNA reads as TGTGCCAGCAGTTACGATGGTAGCGGGACGGAGACCCGGTACTTC. The chain links TRBV6-5 to TRBJ2-5; 8 bases are a match to TRBD2. This CDR3 region has 15 residues. In germline, CDR1 is MNHEY, CDR2 SVGAGI.

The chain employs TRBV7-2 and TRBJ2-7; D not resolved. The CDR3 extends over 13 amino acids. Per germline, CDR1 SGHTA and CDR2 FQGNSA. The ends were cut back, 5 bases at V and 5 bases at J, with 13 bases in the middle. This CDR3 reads CASSREFRNEQYF. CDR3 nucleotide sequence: TGTGCCAGCAGCAGGGAATTCAGGAACGAGCAGTACTTC.

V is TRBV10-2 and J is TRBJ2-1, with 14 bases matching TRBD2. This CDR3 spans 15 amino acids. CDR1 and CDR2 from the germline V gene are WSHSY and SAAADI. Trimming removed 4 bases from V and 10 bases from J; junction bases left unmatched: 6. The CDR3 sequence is CASSGGTSGRWEQFF. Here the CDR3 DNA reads TGCGCCAGCAGTGGGGGGACTAGCGGGAGATGGGAGCAGTTCTTC.

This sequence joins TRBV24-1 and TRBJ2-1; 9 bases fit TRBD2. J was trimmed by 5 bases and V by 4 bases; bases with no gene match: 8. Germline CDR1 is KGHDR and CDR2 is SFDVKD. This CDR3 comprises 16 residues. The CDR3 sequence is CATSDPLAGKDNEQFF. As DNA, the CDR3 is TGTGCCACCAGTGACCCGCTAGCGGGGAAAGACAATGAGCAGTTCTTC.

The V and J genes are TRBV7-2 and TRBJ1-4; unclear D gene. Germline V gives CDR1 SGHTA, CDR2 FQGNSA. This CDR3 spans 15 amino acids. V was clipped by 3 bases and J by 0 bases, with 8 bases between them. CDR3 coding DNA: TGTGCCAGCAGCTTCTCGGGCGCAACTAATGAAAAACTGTTTTTT. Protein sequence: CASSFSGATNEKLFF.

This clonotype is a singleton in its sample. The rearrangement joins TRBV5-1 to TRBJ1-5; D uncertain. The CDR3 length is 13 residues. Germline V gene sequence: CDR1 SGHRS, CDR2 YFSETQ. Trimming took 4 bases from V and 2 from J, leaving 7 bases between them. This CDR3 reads CASSVEGNQPQHF. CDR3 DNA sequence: TGCGCCAGCAGCGTGGAGGGCAATCAGCCCCAGCATTTT. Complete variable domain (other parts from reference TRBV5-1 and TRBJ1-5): KAGVTQTPRYLIKTRGQQVTLSCSPISGHRSVSWYQQTPGQGLQFLFEYFSETQRNKGNFPGRFSGRQFSNSRSEMNVSTLELGDSALYLCASSVEGNQPQHFGDGTRLSIL.

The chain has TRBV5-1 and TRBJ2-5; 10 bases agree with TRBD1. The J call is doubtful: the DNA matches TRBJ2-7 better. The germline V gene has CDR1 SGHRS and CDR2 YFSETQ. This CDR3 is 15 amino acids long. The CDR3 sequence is CASSQTGGGGNEQYF. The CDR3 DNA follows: TGCGCCAGCAGCCAGACAGGGGGCGGCGGAAACGAGCAGTACTTC.

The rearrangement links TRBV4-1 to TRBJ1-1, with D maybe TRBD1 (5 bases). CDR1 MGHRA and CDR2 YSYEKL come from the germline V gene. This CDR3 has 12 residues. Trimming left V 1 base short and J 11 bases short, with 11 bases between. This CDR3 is CASSQVGGRAFF. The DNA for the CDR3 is TGCGCCAGCAGCCAAGTGGGGGGACGCGCTTTCTTT.

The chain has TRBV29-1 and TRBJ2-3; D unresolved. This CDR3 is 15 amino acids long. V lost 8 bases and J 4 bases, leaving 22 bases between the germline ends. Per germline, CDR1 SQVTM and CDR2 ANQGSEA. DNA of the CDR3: TGCAGCTCCGAATCTACTAAGGAATCCCCAGATACGCAGTATTTT. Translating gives CSSESTKESPDTQYF.

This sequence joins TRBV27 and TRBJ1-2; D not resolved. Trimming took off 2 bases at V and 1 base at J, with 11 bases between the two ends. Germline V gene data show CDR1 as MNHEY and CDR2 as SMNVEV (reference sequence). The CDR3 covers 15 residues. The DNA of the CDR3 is TGTGCCAGCAGTTTAAGCGGAACTCTTAACTATGGCTACACCTTC. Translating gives CASSLSGTLNYGYTF.

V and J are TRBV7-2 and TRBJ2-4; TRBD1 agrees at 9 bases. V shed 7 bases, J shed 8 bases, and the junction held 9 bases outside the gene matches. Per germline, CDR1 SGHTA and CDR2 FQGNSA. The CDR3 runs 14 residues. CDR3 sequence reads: CASTPGQGYYIQYF. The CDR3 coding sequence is TGTGCCAGCACCCCGGGACAGGGCTATTACATTCAGTACTTC.

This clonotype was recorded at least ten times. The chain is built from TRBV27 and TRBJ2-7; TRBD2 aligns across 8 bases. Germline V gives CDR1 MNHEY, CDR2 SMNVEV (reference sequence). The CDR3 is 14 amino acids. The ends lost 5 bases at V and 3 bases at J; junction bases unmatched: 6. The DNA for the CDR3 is TGTGCCAGCAGTCCCGCGGCGGGAGGCTACGAGCAGTACTTC. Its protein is CASSPAAGGYEQYF.

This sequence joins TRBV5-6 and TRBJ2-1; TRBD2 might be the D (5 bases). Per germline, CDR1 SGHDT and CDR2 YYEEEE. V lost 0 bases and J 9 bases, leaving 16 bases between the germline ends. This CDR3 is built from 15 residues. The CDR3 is CASSLGTQDRREQFF. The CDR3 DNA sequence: TGTGCCAGCAGCTTGGGGACTCAAGATAGGCGTGAGCAGTTCTTC.

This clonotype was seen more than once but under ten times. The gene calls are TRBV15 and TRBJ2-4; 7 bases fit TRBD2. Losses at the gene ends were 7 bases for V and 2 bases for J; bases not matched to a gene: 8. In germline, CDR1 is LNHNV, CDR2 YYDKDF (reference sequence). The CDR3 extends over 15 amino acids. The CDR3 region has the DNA TGTGCCACCATGGAGGGAGGGAGGTCCAAAAACATTCAGTACTTC. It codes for CATMEGGRSKNIQYF.

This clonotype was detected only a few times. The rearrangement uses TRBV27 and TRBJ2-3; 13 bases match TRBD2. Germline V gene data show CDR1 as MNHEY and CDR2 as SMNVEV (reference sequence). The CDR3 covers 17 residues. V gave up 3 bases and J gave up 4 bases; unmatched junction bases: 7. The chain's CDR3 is CASSFPTSGRGADTQYF. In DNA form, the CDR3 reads TGTGCCAGCAGTTTTCCCACTAGCGGGAGGGGTGCAGATACGCAGTATTTT.

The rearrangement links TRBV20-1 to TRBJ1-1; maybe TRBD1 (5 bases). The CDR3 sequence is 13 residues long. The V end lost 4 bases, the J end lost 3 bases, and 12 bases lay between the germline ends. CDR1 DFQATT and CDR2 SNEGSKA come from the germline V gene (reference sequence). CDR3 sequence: CSATASGHTEAFF. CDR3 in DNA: TGCAGTGCTACAGCCTCGGGGCACACTGAAGCTTTCTTT.

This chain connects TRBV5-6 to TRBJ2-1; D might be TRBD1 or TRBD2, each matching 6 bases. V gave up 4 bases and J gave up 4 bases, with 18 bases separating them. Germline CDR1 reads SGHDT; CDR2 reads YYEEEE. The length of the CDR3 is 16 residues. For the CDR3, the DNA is TGTGCCAGCAGCCTTACGGGGGCCAATCTATACAATGAGCAGTTCTTC. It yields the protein CASSLTGANLYNEQFF.

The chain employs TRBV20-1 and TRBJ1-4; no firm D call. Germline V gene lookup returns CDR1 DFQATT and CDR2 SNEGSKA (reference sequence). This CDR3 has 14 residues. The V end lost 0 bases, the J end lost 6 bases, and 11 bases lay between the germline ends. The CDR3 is CSAREGRFHEKLFF. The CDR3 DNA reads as TGCAGTGCTAGAGAAGGCAGGTTTCATGAAAAACTGTTTTTT.